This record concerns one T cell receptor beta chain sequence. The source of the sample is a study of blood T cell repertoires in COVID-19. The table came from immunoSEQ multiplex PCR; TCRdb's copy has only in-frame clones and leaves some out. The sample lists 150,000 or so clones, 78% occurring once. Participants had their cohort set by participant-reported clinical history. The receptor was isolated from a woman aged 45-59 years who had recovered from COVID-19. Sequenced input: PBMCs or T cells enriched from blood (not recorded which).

In DNA, the CDR3 is TGTGCCAGTAGTGTTTGGGCCGAAGCTTTCTTT. Translation gives CASSVWAEAFF. The chain employs TRBV19 and TRBJ1-1, with D hard to call. This CDR3 is 11 amino acids long. V was shortened by 5 bases and J by 8 bases, with 9 bases between the two germline ends. CDR1 is LNHDA and CDR2 is SQIVND in the germline V gene (reference sequence). The entire variable domain, with the rest obtained from reference TRBV19 and TRBJ1-1, is as follows: DGGITQSPKYLFRKEGQNVTLSCEQNLNHDAMYWYRQDPGQGLRLIYYSQIVNDFQKGDIAEGYSVSREKKESFPLTVTSAQKNPTAFYLCASSVWAEAFFGQGTRLTVV.